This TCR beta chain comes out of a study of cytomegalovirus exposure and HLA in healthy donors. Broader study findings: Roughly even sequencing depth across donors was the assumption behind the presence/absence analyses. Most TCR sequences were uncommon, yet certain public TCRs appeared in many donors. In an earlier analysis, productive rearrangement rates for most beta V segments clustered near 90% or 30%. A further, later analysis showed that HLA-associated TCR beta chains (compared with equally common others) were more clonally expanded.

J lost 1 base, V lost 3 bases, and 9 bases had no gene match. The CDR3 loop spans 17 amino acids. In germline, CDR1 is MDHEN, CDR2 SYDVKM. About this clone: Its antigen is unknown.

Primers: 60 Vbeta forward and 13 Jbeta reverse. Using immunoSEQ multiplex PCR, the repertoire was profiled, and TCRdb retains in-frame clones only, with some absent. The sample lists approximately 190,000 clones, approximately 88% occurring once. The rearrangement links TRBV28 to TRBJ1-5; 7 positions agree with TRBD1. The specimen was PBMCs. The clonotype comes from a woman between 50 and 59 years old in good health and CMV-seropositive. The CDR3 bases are TGTGCCAGCAGTTTCCCCGGGACAGTGGGGAGCAATCAGCCCCAGCATTTT. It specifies CASSFPGTVGSNQPQHF.